The 31 T cell receptor beta chains given below trace back to one sample, sequenced in a study of vaccination effects on CD4 cells after COVID-19. Following 10 days of culture, CD4+ T cells were isolated. The data were produced by immunoSEQ multiplex PCR, yet TCRdb's version contains in-frame clones alone and is incomplete. Among tens of thousands of clones, approximately 71% were seen once, and the ten largest hold about 2%. These TCRs are of unknown antigen specificity. This specimen was CD4+ T cells from PBMCs cultured without peptide, taken before COVID-19 vaccination. The source of these receptors is a human donor who received a COVID-19 vaccine.

The rearrangement links TRBV2 to TRBJ2-2, with D tentatively TRBD1 (5 bases). CDR3 length equals 14 residues. V was clipped by 8 bases and J by 0 bases, with 10 bases between them. Looked up from germline, CDR1 is SNHLY and CDR2 is FYNNEI. The CDR3 loop reads CASDQGPNTGELFF. The CDR3, as DNA: TGTGCCAGCGACCAGGGTCCGAACACCGGGGAGCTGTTTTTT.

In its sample, this clone was seen once. V is TRBV6-2 or TRBV6-3 and J is TRBJ2-5; TRBD1 matches at 7 bases. V shed 5 bases and J 2 bases; nucleotides not matched to a gene: 8. Germline assignment: CDR1 MNHEY and CDR2 SVGEGT. The CDR3 contains 15 residues. CDR3 residues: CASSTGTAVQETQYF. Here the CDR3 DNA reads TGTGCCAGCAGTACCGGGACAGCCGTACAAGAGACCCAGTACTTC.

V and J are TRBV5-6 and TRBJ1-5; possibly TRBD1 for D (5 bases). The ends were cut back, 2 bases at V and 0 bases at J, with 18 bases in the middle. The CDR3 has 18 amino acids. Germline CDR1 is SGHDT and CDR2 is YYEEEE. Here the CDR3 DNA reads TGTGCCAGCAGCTTCTCACCGGGGGGACCGTCTAGCAATCAGCCCCAGCATTTT. It yields the protein CASSFSPGGPSSNQPQHF.

The chain links TRBV2 to TRBJ1-2; D is unclear. The germline CDR1 and CDR2 sequences are SNHLY and FYNNEI. The CDR3 is 13 residues long. Trimming cost V 0 bases and J 8 bases, with 10 bases left between them. The DNA for the CDR3 is TGTGCCAGCAGTGAAGCGCTCAGGAGGGGCTACACCTTC. This sequence encodes CASSEALRRGYTF.

The chain carries TRBV15 and TRBJ1-3; D gene ambiguous. V lost 0 bases and J 0 bases, leaving 24 bases between the germline ends. The CDR3 loop spans 21 amino acids. CDR1 and CDR2 (germline): LNHNV, YYDKDF (reference sequence). The CDR3 DNA sequence: TGTGCCACCAGCAGAGATTTTGCACAGTCACGAATCGCCGGCTCTGGAAACACCATATATTTT. It translates to CATSRDFAQSRIAGSGNTIYF.

This chain connects TRBV5-6 to TRBJ1-4; TRBD1 is a possible D gene (6 bases). Germline loops: CDR1 SGHDT, CDR2 YYEEEE. V lost 0 bases and J 3 bases, leaving 15 bases between the germline ends. This CDR3 has 17 residues. The CDR3, as DNA: TGTGCCAGCAGCTTGGTCGGGGCACAGGGTGCTAATGAAAAACTGTTTTTT. Its translation: CASSLVGAQGANEKLFF.

A single count supports this clone. The chain carries TRBV7-8 and TRBJ1-6, with 7 bases fitting TRBD1. CDR3 length: 16 residues. Trimming cost V 7 bases and J 1 base; bases outside gene matches: 7. CDR1 SGHVS and CDR2 FQNEAQ come from the germline V gene. CDR3 loop: CASIQTGRSYNSPLHF. The CDR3 nucleotides read TGTGCCAGCATCCAGACAGGGAGGTCCTATAATTCACCCCTCCACTTT.

The chain joins TRBV7-3 to TRBJ2-1; D possibly corresponds to TRBD2 (6 bases). In germline, CDR1 is SGHTA, CDR2 FQGTGA. The CDR3 consists of 14 residues. V was cut by 7 bases and J by 0 bases, with 10 bases left in between. DNA for the CDR3: TGTGCCAGCAAGGAGGAGGGCTCCTACAATGAGCAGTTCTTC. It encodes CASKEEGSYNEQFF.

This clone was detected only a few times. The V gene is TRBV18, the J gene TRBJ2-2, with D perhaps matching TRBD2 (5 bases). CDR3 length: 15 residues. From germline, CDR1 is KGHSH and CDR2 LQKENI. Trimming removed 2 bases from V and 1 base from J, with 8 bases in between. The CDR3 spells CASSPYSENTGELFF. CDR3 nucleotides: TGTGCCAGCTCACCATATAGCGAGAACACCGGGGAGCTGTTTTTT.

This clone appeared a few times. The CDR3 loop reads CAVRPGQYTGELFF. Here the CDR3 DNA reads TGTGCCGTGCGACCGGGACAGTACACCGGGGAGCTGTTTTTT. The rearrangement joins TRBV19 to TRBJ2-2; 7 nucleotides align to TRBD1. Germline V gives CDR1 LNHDA, CDR2 SQIVND (reference sequence). V was pared by 11 bases and J by 3 bases, with 9 bases of the junction left unmatched. This CDR3 comprises 14 residues.

This clone was counted once. The J gene is TRBJ2-4, the V gene TRBV12-5; either TRBD1 or TRBD2 may fit D (5 bases each). Germline-derived CDR1 and CDR2 are LGHNT and FRNRAP. The CDR3 is made up of 13 amino acids. Trimming shortened V by 6 bases and J by 6 bases, and 12 bases separated the two germline ends. The CDR3 DNA follows: TGTGCTAGTGGCACGGGACCCCCAAACATTCAGTACTTC. Protein product: CASGTGPPNIQYF.

The chain combines TRBV2 with TRBJ1-4; perhaps TRBD1 as D (6 bases). The V gene's germline CDR1 is SNHLY and CDR2 FYNNEI. V was clipped by 7 bases and J by 6 bases, with 15 bases between them. CDR3 length: 14 residues. As DNA, the CDR3 is TGTGCCAGCACCCCCAGGGGTTCCTATGAAAAACTGTTTTTT. Protein product: CASTPRGSYEKLFF. Full variable domain (missing parts from reference TRBV2 and TRBJ1-4): EPEVTQTPSHQVTQMGQEVILRCVPISNHLYFYWYRQILGQKVEFLVSFYNNEISEKSEIFDDQFSVERPDGSNFTLKIRSTKLEDSAMYFCASTPRGSYEKLFFGSGTQLSVL.

As for this clone: An end of the junction does not agree with germline; a read error may underlie this. The chain joins TRBV12-5 to TRBJ2-1; 9 bases are shared with TRBD2. The CDR3 contains 13 residues. Germline loops: CDR1 LGHNT, CDR2 FRNRAP. The CDR3 sequence: CASGGERGAGVLF. In nucleotides, the CDR3 is TGTGCTAGTGGTGGGGAGCGGGGGGCCGGAGTGCTCTTC.

The V gene is TRBV5-1, the J gene TRBJ1-1; TRBD1 matches at 7 bases. The CDR3 is 16 residues long. Germline CDR1 and CDR2: SGHRS and YFSETQ. The V segment lost 4 bases and the J segment 1 base; nucleotides outside the gene matches: 10. In DNA, the CDR3 is TGCGCCAGCAGCCGGATTACAGGGGCTGGGAACACTGAAGCTTTCTTT. Its protein product is CASSRITGAGNTEAFF.

The genes are TRBV3-1 (or the pseudogene TRBV3-2) and TRBJ1-1; D unresolved. The V gene's germline CDR1 is LGHDT and CDR2 YNNKEL (reference sequence). The CDR3 runs 13 residues. With 4 bases removed from V and 4 bases from J, the gap between germline ends came to 10 bases. CDR3: CASSPEFFTEAFF. CDR3 DNA: TGTGCCAGCAGCCCGGAGTTTTTCACTGAAGCTTTCTTT.

The chain couples TRBV15 to TRBJ2-2; no clear D. Germline CDR1 LNHNV, CDR2 YYDKDF (reference sequence). The germline V and J ends were trimmed by 9 bases and 0 bases, with 11 bases remaining between them. The CDR3 length is 14 residues. As DNA, the CDR3 is TGTGCCACTATCCGGGCCGCGAACACCGGGGAGCTGTTTTTT. Amino acid sequence: CATIRAANTGELFF.

The chain couples TRBV7-9 to TRBJ2-3; D gene ambiguous. CDR3 length equals 10 residues. Trimming pared 10 bases from V and 1 base from J, leaving 3 bases between. Germline CDR1 reads SEHNR; CDR2 reads FQNEAQ (reference sequence). DNA for the CDR3: TGTGCCATCGGCACAGATACGCAGTATTTT. This encodes CAIGTDTQYF.

The chain employs TRBV6-5 and TRBJ2-5; 7 bases are a match to TRBD2. Per the germline V gene, CDR1 is MNHEY and CDR2 is SVGAGI. Trimming cost V 10 bases and J 2 bases; bases outside gene matches: 7. There are 13 residues in the CDR3. CDR3 coding DNA: TGTGCCACCGAGCGGGGACGTCAAGAGACCCAGTACTTC. This codes for CATERGRQETQYF.

The V call is TRBV7-9, the J call TRBJ2-4; tentatively, D is TRBD1 (6 bases). V lost 8 bases and J lost 3, with 17 bases in between. The CDR3 covers 15 residues. The germline V gene encodes CDR1 SEHNR and CDR2 FQNEAQ (reference sequence). DNA of the CDR3: TGTGCCAGCGGCCCCAGGGGTGTGGGCAAAAACATTCAGTACTTC. It yields the protein CASGPRGVGKNIQYF. Filled out from reference TRBV7-9 and TRBJ2-4, the complete variable domain reads DTGVSQNPRHKITKRGQNVTFRCDPISEHNRLYWYRQTLGQGPEFLTYFQNEAQLEKSRLLSDRFSAERPKGSFSTLEIQRTEQGDSAMYLCASGPRGVGKNIQYFGAGTRLSVL.

The chain carries TRBV19 and TRBJ2-6; 8 nucleotides align to TRBD1. Losses at the gene ends were 5 bases for V and 0 bases for J; bases not matched to a gene: 15. The CDR3 runs 20 residues. The germline CDR1 and CDR2 sequences are LNHDA and SQIVND (reference sequence). The CDR3 spells CASSPHGIGQGNSGANVLTF. As DNA, the CDR3 is TGTGCCAGTAGTCCACACGGCATCGGACAGGGCAACTCTGGGGCCAACGTCCTGACTTTC.

V gene TRBV5-1 combines with J gene TRBJ2-5, with 10 nucleotides matching TRBD2. This CDR3 region has 16 residues. After removal of 4 bases from V and 4 bases from J, the junction contained 10 bases not matched to a gene. From germline, CDR1 is SGHRS and CDR2 YFSETQ. In DNA form, the CDR3 reads TGCGCCAGCAGCCGCACGCTAGCGGGGGTAGGAGAGACCCAGTACTTC. Its protein product is CASSRTLAGVGETQYF.

The count of this clone is one. The chain employs TRBV6-2 or TRBV6-3 and TRBJ2-7; D gene ambiguous. Germline V CDR1 and CDR2: MNHEY, SVGEGT. V was clipped by 2 bases and J by 5 bases, with 16 bases between them. This CDR3 contains 15 residues. In nucleotides, the CDR3 is TGTGCCAGCAGTTACGGTTCGGCAGGTTTCAACGAGCAGTACGTC. Translating gives CASSYGSAGFNEQYV.

The chain couples TRBV5-1 to TRBJ1-1, with 8 bases that match TRBD1. Trimming took 5 bases from V and 1 from J; bases not matched to a gene: 4. Germline V lookup: CDR1 SGHRS, CDR2 YFSETQ. This CDR3 has 14 amino acids. The CDR3 DNA follows: TGCGCCAGCAGTATCGGACAGGGGAACACTGAAGCTTTCTTT. It translates to CASSIGQGNTEAFF.

CDR3 DNA sequence: TGCAGCGTTGGACAGATATCCTATGGCTACACCTTC. This sequence encodes CSVGQISYGYTF. The chain carries TRBV29-1 and TRBJ1-2, with a possible D match to TRBD1 (5 bases). There are 12 residues in the CDR3. Per germline, CDR1 SQVTM and CDR2 ANQGSEA. V lost 4 bases to trimming and J lost 4 bases, with 10 bases between them. Full variable domain (rest looked up from reference TRBV29-1 and TRBJ1-2): SAVISQKPSRDICQRGTSLTIQCQVDSQVTMMFWYRQQPGQSLTLIATANQGSEATYESGFVIDKFPISRPNLTFSTLTVSNMSPEDSSIYLCSVGQISYGYTFGSGTRLTVV.

This chain connects TRBV21-1 to TRBJ2-1; the D call TRBD2 from the table was never checked on the DNA. TRBV21-1 is recorded as a pseudogene. CDR3 length: 14 residues. DNA of the CDR3: TGTGCCAGCAGCAAAGGGGACTCTTACAATGAGCAGTTCTTC. Amino acids: CASSKGDSYNEQFF.

This chain connects TRBV18 to TRBJ2-5, with D perhaps matching TRBD1 (6 bases). V gave up 0 bases and J gave up 1 base, with 9 bases separating them. Germline CDR1 and CDR2: KGHSH and LQKENI. The length of the CDR3 is 15 residues. In DNA, the CDR3 is TGTGCCAGCTCACCACCGGGACACTCCCAAGAGACCCAGTACTTC. Its protein product is CASSPPGHSQETQYF. Variable domain in full (rest from reference TRBV18 and TRBJ2-5): NAGVMQNPRHLVRRRGQEARLRCSPMKGHSHVYWYRQLPEEGLKFMVYLQKENIIDESGMPKERFSAEFPKEGPSILRIQQVVRGDSAAYFCASSPPGHSQETQYFGPGTRLLVL.

V gene TRBV25-1 combines with J gene TRBJ1-1, with D possibly being TRBD1 (6 bases). The germline gives CDR1 MGHDK, CDR2 SYGVNS. V gave up 7 bases and J gave up 2 bases, with 14 bases separating them. There are 14 residues in the CDR3. The CDR3 DNA sequence: TGTGCCAGCACTCACCGGGACACCAACACTGAAGCTTTCTTT. Translating it yields CASTHRDTNTEAFF.

This clone was seen a few times. The V and J genes are TRBV19 and TRBJ1-5; D uncertain. The CDR3 is 14 amino acids. CDR1 is LNHDA, CDR2 SQIVND, per germline (reference sequence). Trimming shortened V by 6 bases and J by 2 bases, and 11 bases separated the two germline ends. CDR3 DNA sequence: TGTGCCAGTAGCGTGGCCCCGGGCAATCAGCCCCAGCATTTT. Its protein is CASSVAPGNQPQHF.

The rearrangement uses TRBV11-1 and TRBJ2-2; 8 bases align to TRBD2. V trimming: 6 bases; J trimming: 3 bases; junction bases outside the gene matches: 3. The CDR3 covers 14 residues. Germline CDR1 SGHAT, CDR2 FQDESV (reference sequence). CDR3 sequence reads: CASRGTRDTGELFF. CDR3 bases: TGTGCCAGCAGAGGGACTAGAGACACCGGGGAGCTGTTTTTT. The complete variable domain, with remaining parts taken from reference TRBV11-1 and TRBJ2-2, reads EAEVAQSPRYKITEKSQAVAFWCDPISGHATLYWYRQILGQGPELLVQFQDESVVDDSQLPKDRFSAERLKGVDSTLKIQPAELGDSAMYLCASRGTRDTGELFFGEGSRLTVL.

CDR3 in DNA: TGCGCCAGCAGCCCACGCCACAGGGGGCGGACGACAAACGCTTTAGAGCAGTTCTTC. Its translation is CASSPRHRGRTTNALEQFF. The chain recombines TRBV4-1 with TRBJ2-1, with 9 bases lining up with TRBD1. V shed 4 bases, J shed 10 bases, and the junction held 23 bases outside the gene matches. There are 19 residues in the CDR3. The germline V gene has CDR1 MGHRA and CDR2 YSYEKL.

The rearrangement joins TRBV5-1 to TRBJ2-1; a weak D match, TRBD1 (5 bases). The CDR3 totals 15 residues. With 0 bases removed from V and 8 bases from J, the gap between germline ends came to 15 bases. Germline V gene lookup returns CDR1 SGHRS and CDR2 YFSETQ. The CDR3 here is CASSLAGLYSHEQFF. CDR3 DNA: TGCGCCAGCAGCTTGGCAGGGCTATACTCCCATGAGCAGTTCTTC.